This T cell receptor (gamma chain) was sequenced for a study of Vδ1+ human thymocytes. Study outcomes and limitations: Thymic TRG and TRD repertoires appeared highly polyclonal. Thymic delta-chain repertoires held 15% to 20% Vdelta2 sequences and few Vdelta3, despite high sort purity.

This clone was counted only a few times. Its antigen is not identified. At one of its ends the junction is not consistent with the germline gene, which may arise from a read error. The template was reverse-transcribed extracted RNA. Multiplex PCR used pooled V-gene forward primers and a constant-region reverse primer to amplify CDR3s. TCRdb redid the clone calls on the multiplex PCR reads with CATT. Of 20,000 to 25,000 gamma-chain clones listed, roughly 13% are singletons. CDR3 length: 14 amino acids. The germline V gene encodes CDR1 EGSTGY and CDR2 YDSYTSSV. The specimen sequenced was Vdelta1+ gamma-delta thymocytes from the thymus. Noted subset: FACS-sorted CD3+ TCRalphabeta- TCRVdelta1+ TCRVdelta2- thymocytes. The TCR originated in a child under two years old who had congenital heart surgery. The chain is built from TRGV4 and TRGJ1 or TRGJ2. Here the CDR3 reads CATWNGLPYYKKLF. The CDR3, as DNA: TGTGCCACCTGGAATGGGCTGCCTTATTATAAGAAACTCTTT.